Sequencing of this T cell receptor (beta chain) was carried out in a study of blood T cells in healthy people across ages. Study outcomes and limitations: Diversity figures derived from one million T cells were judged to underestimate the true value.

This clonotype was detected a few times. Its antigen is unknown. A sample-barcoded 5' primer and a J-beta primer mix were used in a second PCR of about 7 to 12 cycles. Every single cDNA molecule received a tag from a template-switch adaptor with 12 random nucleotides. Sequencing yielded, for each sample, at least 3 million paired-end reads carrying CDR3. TCRdb re-called the 5' RACE reads through MiXCR, storing one row per CDR3 protein. The profile shows about 1 million distinct CDR3 sequences, 45% of them singletons. Germline V lookup: CDR1 DFQATT, CDR2 SNEGSKA (reference sequence). The CDR3 covers 17 residues.

The receptor was derived from an older woman in good health. The sequenced sample consisted of blood. The rearrangement joins TRBV20-1 to TRBJ2-7; no clear D. The DNA end lines up better with TRBJ2-5; the J call may be wrong. Here the CDR3 reads CSARDPPKTPSKETQYF. DNA for the CDR3: TGCAGTGCTAGAGATCCTCCGAAAACACCCTCGAAAGAGACCCAGTACTTC.